What follows are 18 T cell receptor beta chains derived from one specimen sequenced in a study of T-cell reconstitution after alpha-beta-depleted transplantation in children. Unique molecular identifiers featured in how the TCRbeta library was prepared. One entry per CDR3 protein, called by TCRdb with MiXCR from the PCR reads. The sample lists about 350,000 distinct CDR3 sequences, 15% to 20% occurring once. This sample comprised PBMCs, mostly from graft donor cells, obtained 360 days after TCRalphabeta/CD19-depleted stem cell transplant. The receptors come from a male patient aged 2-15 years who had a stem cell transplant for acute lymphoblastic leukemia, so the T cells may come from the graft donor.

V is TRBV7-9 and J is TRBJ1-4; unclear D gene. The ends were cut back, 1 base at V and 5 bases at J, with 11 bases in the middle. Germline assignment: CDR1 SEHNR and CDR2 FQNEAQ (reference sequence). The CDR3 runs to 15 residues. CDR3 protein: CASSLGKLINEKLFF. The CDR3 nucleotides are TGTGCCAGCAGCTTAGGAAAGCTCATCAATGAAAAACTGTTTTTT.

The gene calls are TRBV6-2 or TRBV6-3 and TRBJ2-1; 10 positions agree with TRBD2. The V gene end was trimmed by 8 bases and the J gene end by 7 bases; junction bases not matched to a gene: 11. Germline lookup yields CDR1 MNHEY and CDR2 SVGEGT. This CDR3 spans 15 amino acids. The CDR3 DNA reads TGTGCCAGCGGGCTAGCGGGAGCGCTAGGAAATGAGCAGTTCTTC. Protein sequence: CASGLAGALGNEQFF.

This chain links TRBV7-9 with TRBJ2-1, with D tentatively TRBD1 or TRBD2 (7 bases each). CDR3 length: 17 residues. Trimming stripped 6 bases from V and 0 bases from J, with 18 bases between. CDR1 and CDR2 (germline): SEHNR, FQNEAQ (reference sequence). The CDR3 spells CASRRGTDGSSYNEQFF. CDR3 coding DNA: TGTGCCAGCAGGCGGGGGACAGACGGGAGCTCCTACAATGAGCAGTTCTTC. Drawing the rest from reference TRBV7-9 and TRBJ2-1, the complete variable domain is DTGVSQNPRHKITKRGQNVTFRCDPISEHNRLYWYRQTLGQGPEFLTYFQNEAQLEKSRLLSDRFSAERPKGSFSTLEIQRTEQGDSAMYLCASRRGTDGSSYNEQFFGPGTRLTVL.

The chain has TRBV4-2 and TRBJ2-7; 9 bases are shared with TRBD2. Germline V gene sequence: CDR1 LGHNA, CDR2 YNFKEQ. Trimming at V came to 1 base and at J to 0 bases, leaving 4 bases not matched to a gene. The CDR3 spans 16 residues. CDR3 sequence (DNA): TGTGCCAGCAGCCAAGGGAGCGGGAGGATCTCCTACGAGCAGTACTTC. Protein product: CASSQGSGRISYEQYF.

V usage is TRBV9 and J usage is TRBJ2-5; 7 nucleotides agree with TRBD1. Germline V gene data show CDR1 as SGDLS and CDR2 as YYNGEE. The CDR3 has 15 residues. J lost 5 bases, V lost 3 bases, and 10 bases had no gene match. CDR3 in DNA: TGTGCCAGCAGCGGCAGGGGGTCTGGGATGGAGACCCAGTACTTC. This codes for CASSGRGSGMETQYF.

J is TRBJ1-5 and V is TRBV6-5; 7 bases are shared with TRBD1. Germline V gene sequence: CDR1 MNHEY, CDR2 SVGAGI. The CDR3 runs to 16 residues. J gave up 0 bases and V 4 bases, and 6 bases lay outside the gene matches. The CDR3 DNA reads as TGTGCCAGCAGTTTGGGGGGACAGTATAGCAATCAGCCCCAGCATTTT. Its protein is CASSLGGQYSNQPQHF.

The V and J genes are TRBV28 and TRBJ2-7; TRBD2 aligns across 8 bases. V gave up 1 base and J gave up 2 bases; unmatched junction bases: 7. Germline V gene lookup returns CDR1 MDHEN and CDR2 SYDVKM. CDR3 length equals 16 residues. The chain's CDR3 is CASSLYTGGPPYEQYF. The CDR3 coding sequence is TGTGCCAGCAGTTTATATACGGGAGGGCCCCCCTACGAGCAGTACTTC.

The chain uses TRBV20-1 and TRBJ2-7, with D perhaps matching TRBD1 or TRBD2 (5 bases each). The germline V gene encodes CDR1 DFQATT and CDR2 SNEGSKA (reference sequence). The CDR3 totals 13 residues. V was trimmed by 6 bases and J by 3 bases, leaving 15 bases between them. CDR3 sequence: CSARGTAYYEQYF. In DNA, the CDR3 is TGCAGTGCCCGAGGGACGGCCTACTACGAGCAGTACTTC.

V is TRBV28 and J is TRBJ2-3; the D call may be TRBD1 or TRBD2 (7 bases each). CDR3 length: 18 amino acids. With 2 bases removed from V and 3 bases from J, the gap between germline ends came to 21 bases. Germline V gene data show CDR1 as MDHEN and CDR2 as SYDVKM. The CDR3 nucleotides read TGTGCCAGCAGTTTACCTACGACAGGGCTAGCGGCAACAGATACGCAGTATTTT. As protein: CASSLPTTGLAATDTQYF.

The CDR3 reads CASSLAGEIGELFF. CDR3 DNA sequence: TGTGCCAGCAGTTTAGCGGGAGAGATCGGGGAGCTGTTTTTT. The chain recombines TRBV28 with TRBJ2-2; TRBD2 matches 7 bases. Germline V gene lookup returns CDR1 MDHEN and CDR2 SYDVKM. This CDR3 has 14 amino acids. The V segment lost 2 bases and the J segment 7 bases; nucleotides outside the gene matches: 4.

This clonotype was seen ten or more times. This sequence joins TRBV12-3 or TRBV12-4 and TRBJ2-7, with 13 bases lining up with TRBD2. With V trimmed by 4 bases and J by 3 bases, 3 bases remained unmatched. There are 15 residues in the CDR3. CDR3 amino acids: CASSSTSGRVYEQYF. The CDR3 nucleotides read TGTGCCAGCAGTTCCACTAGCGGGAGGGTCTACGAGCAGTACTTC.

DNA of the CDR3: TGTGCCAGTAGTATGATGGGACCGACAGGGATTAATTCACCCCTCCACTTT. Its translation: CASSMMGPTGINSPLHF. This chain connects TRBV19 to TRBJ1-6; 7 bases match TRBD1. Germline V gives CDR1 LNHDA, CDR2 SQIVND (reference sequence). Germline trimming cut 3 bases from V and 6 bases from J; bases unmatched to any gene: 11. This CDR3 comprises 17 residues.

This clonotype was counted at least ten times. The rearrangement links TRBV10-3 to TRBJ2-3, with no clear D. The CDR3 totals 13 residues. Trimming left V 6 bases short and J 2 bases short, with 9 bases between. In germline, CDR1 is ENHRY, CDR2 SYGVKD. CDR3 protein: CAISGFSTDTQYF. CDR3 bases: TGTGCCATCAGCGGGTTTTCCACAGATACGCAGTATTTT.

The chain recombines TRBV16 with TRBJ2-5; 8 nucleotides match TRBD1. Germline-derived CDR1 and CDR2 are KGHSY and FQNENV. Trimming at V came to 3 bases and at J to 5 bases, leaving 11 bases not matched to a gene. The CDR3 totals 16 residues. CDR3 nucleotides: TGTGCCAGCAGCCATCTCGGACAGGGCCCCTATGAGACCCAGTACTTC. This gives the protein CASSHLGQGPYETQYF.

This clonotype was seen many times. The rearrangement joins TRBV15 to TRBJ2-1, with TRBD1 matching 9 bases. This CDR3 is built from 13 residues. The ends lost 9 bases at V and 8 bases at J; junction bases unmatched: 8. Germline V gene sequence: CDR1 LNHNV, CDR2 YYDKDF (reference sequence). The CDR3 protein is CATGWDRVYEQFF. DNA of the CDR3: TGTGCCACAGGGTGGGACAGGGTCTATGAGCAGTTCTTC.

The chain combines TRBV5-5 with TRBJ1-5; 8 nucleotides line up with TRBD1. In germline, CDR1 is SGHKS, CDR2 YYEKEE (reference sequence). The V segment lost 4 bases and the J segment 0 bases; nucleotides outside the gene matches: 6. The length of the CDR3 is 16 residues. In nucleotides, the CDR3 is TGTGCCAGCAGCCGAGGACAGGGAGGTAGCAATCAGCCCCAGCATTTT. Amino acid sequence: CASSRGQGGSNQPQHF.

J is TRBJ2-7 and V is TRBV7-2; 7 bases fit TRBD2. The CDR3 has 15 amino acids. From germline, CDR1 is SGHTA and CDR2 FQGNSA. The J segment lost 2 bases and the V segment lost 2 bases, leaving 6 bases of the junction unmatched. The CDR3 bases are TGTGCCAGCAGCTTAAAGGCGGGAGAGGCCTACGAGCAGTACTTC. This codes for CASSLKAGEAYEQYF.

This clonotype appeared a few times. The genes are TRBV28 and TRBJ1-4; a weak D match, TRBD1 (6 bases). In germline, CDR1 is MDHEN, CDR2 SYDVKM. The CDR3 length is 15 residues. The V end was cut by 4 bases, the J end by 5 bases, with 14 bases between. CDR3 bases: TGTGCCAGCAGTTCCCGAGGGGGACCAAATGAAAAACTGTTTTTT. Encoded protein: CASSSRGGPNEKLFF.